These T cell receptor beta chains were read from a single sample in a study of blood T cell repertoires in COVID-19. Only in-frame clones appear in the TCRdb table, and some are missing; sequencing was by immunoSEQ multiplex PCR. The table shows more than 200,000 clones, with approximately 80% occurring only once. Sequences were obtained from peripheral blood. Receptors originate from a man aged 55-75 years with acute or convalescent COVID-19. Both conserved end residues are part of each CDR3. D genes are given only for firm matches. Not every row has a clone size; where given, it reads once, few, many or a size class.

abundance: .
j_gene: TRBJ2-1
len: 17
d_gene: TRBD1
v_gene: TRBV29-1
CDR3nt: TGCAGCGTTGGCCCAAGGGACAGCAGAACCTCCTACAATGAGCAGTTCTTC
CDR3aa: CSVGPRDSRTSYNEQFF

abundance: few
j_gene: TRBJ2-1
len: 13
d_gene: .
v_gene: TRBV28
CDR3nt: TGTGCCAGCATTCTCCCAGGGGGGAATGAGCAGTTCTTC
CDR3aa: CASILPGGNEQFF

abundance: .
j_gene: TRBJ2-5
len: 11
d_gene: .
v_gene: TRBV7-6
CDR3nt: TGTGCCAGCAGCCGTAGAGAGACCCAGTACTTC
CDR3aa: CASSRRETQYF

abundance: .
j_gene: TRBJ1-1
len: 16
d_gene: .
v_gene: TRBV5-1
CDR3nt: TGCGCCAGCAGCTTCTTGATGGGGGGGCTAGGCACTGAAGCTTTCTTT
CDR3aa: CASSFLMGGLGTEAFF

abundance: few
j_gene: TRBJ1-3
len: 19
d_gene: TRBD1
v_gene: TRBV4-1
CDR3nt: TGCGCCAGCAGCCAAGATTCCCGGACAGGGCGACACTCTGGAAACACCATATATTTT
CDR3aa: CASSQDSRTGRHSGNTIYF

abundance: few
j_gene: TRBJ2-5
len: 14
d_gene: TRBD1
v_gene: TRBV6-5
CDR3nt: TGTGCCAGCAGACGCTGGGACAGGGAAGAGACCCAGTACTTC
CDR3aa: CASRRWDREETQYF

abundance: .
j_gene: TRBJ2-7
len: 14
d_gene: .
v_gene: TRBV10-3
CDR3nt: TGTGCCATCAGTGAAAGCCAATATAGCTACGAGCAGTACTTC
CDR3aa: CAISESQYSYEQYF

abundance: .
j_gene: TRBJ2-7
len: 16
d_gene: .
v_gene: TRBV21-1
CDR3nt: TGTGCCAGCAGCAAAGTTCTGGACTTTTCCCCCTACGAGCAGTACTTC
CDR3aa: CASSKVLDFSPYEQYF

abundance: few
j_gene: TRBJ1-2
len: 14
d_gene: TRBD1
v_gene: TRBV6-5
CDR3nt: TGTGCCAGCAGGGCAGGACAGGGGAACTATGGCTACACCTTC
CDR3aa: CASRAGQGNYGYTF

abundance: .
j_gene: TRBJ2-5
len: 13
d_gene: .
v_gene: TRBV12-3/TRBV12-4
CDR3nt: TGTGCCAGCAGTGCTACGATTCAAGAGACCCAGTACTTC
CDR3aa: CASSATIQETQYF

abundance: few
j_gene: TRBJ1-5
len: 13
d_gene: TRBD1
v_gene: TRBV29-1
CDR3nt: TGCAGCGTCGGACAGGGGGCCGGTCAGCCCCAGCATTTT
CDR3aa: CSVGQGAGQPQHF

abundance: .
j_gene: TRBJ2-7
len: 14
d_gene: TRBD1
v_gene: TRBV27
CDR3nt: TGTGCCAGCCGGTGGGGACAGGGTAGTTACGAGCAGTACTTC
CDR3aa: CASRWGQGSYEQYF

abundance: .
j_gene: TRBJ2-2
len: 16
d_gene: TRBD2
v_gene: TRBV5-8
CDR3nt: TGTGCCAGCAGCTTACGTACTAGCGGGAATACCGGGGAGCTGTTTTTT
CDR3aa: CASSLRTSGNTGELFF

abundance: .
j_gene: TRBJ1-3
len: 17
d_gene: .
v_gene: TRBV4-3
CDR3nt: TGCGCCAGCAGCCAAGATTTGAGACGGGTCTCTGGAAACACCATATATTTT
CDR3aa: CASSQDLRRVSGNTIYF

abundance: .
j_gene: TRBJ1-3
len: 16
d_gene: TRBD1
v_gene: TRBV30
CDR3nt: TGTGCCTGGGACCCATCTCAGGGGGCGGCTGGAAACACCATATATTTT
CDR3aa: CAWDPSQGAAGNTIYF

abundance: once
j_gene: TRBJ2-6
len: 20
d_gene: .
v_gene: TRBV21-1
CDR3nt: TGTGCCAGCAGCAAAAGAGGTAGGACAGGGGCCCTCTCTGGGGCCAACGTCCTGACTTTC
CDR3aa: CASSKRGRTGALSGANVLTF

abundance: .
j_gene: TRBJ2-1
len: 14
d_gene: TRBD1
v_gene: TRBV7-9
CDR3nt: TGTGCCAGCAGCTCTGACAGGGGTAAATGGCAGCAGTTCTTC
CDR3aa: CASSSDRGKWQQFF

abundance: .
j_gene: TRBJ2-3
len: 16
d_gene: TRBD1
v_gene: TRBV7-9
CDR3nt: TGTGCCAGCAGCGGGCAGGGACAGGGTAGCACAGATACGCAGTATTTT
CDR3aa: CASSGQGQGSTDTQYF

abundance: .
j_gene: TRBJ2-1
len: 11
d_gene: .
v_gene: TRBV25-1
CDR3nt: TGTGCCAGCACCGAAAGGGGTGAGCAGTTCTTC
CDR3aa: CASTERGEQFF

abundance: .
j_gene: TRBJ2-7
len: 17
d_gene: TRBD2
v_gene: TRBV6-1
CDR3nt: TGTGCCAGCAGTGTTTATAGCGGGGGGTCCAGCTCCTACGAGCAGTACTTC
CDR3aa: CASSVYSGGSSSYEQYF

abundance: .
j_gene: TRBJ1-2
len: 13
d_gene: .
v_gene: TRBV5-4
CDR3nt: TGTGCCAGCAGCTTGGAAACAGCCTATGGCTACACCTTC
CDR3aa: CASSLETAYGYTF

abundance: .
j_gene: TRBJ2-7
len: 13
d_gene: .
v_gene: TRBV5-1
CDR3nt: TGCGCCAGCAGCTTGACAGGGTTCGGTGAGCAGTACTTC
CDR3aa: CASSLTGFGEQYF